These T cell receptor beta chains were read from a single sample in a study of blood T cells in healthy people across ages. A single record per CDR3 protein comes from TCRdb applying MiXCR to the 5' RACE reads. Of hundreds of thousands of distinct CDR3 sequences listed, over 20% were seen once; the top ten hold 3.5% to 4%. Sequencing was carried out using blood. Receptors were obtained from a man in his sixties or seventies in good health. Each CDR3 is given with its conserved first and last residue. A D gene is named only where the DNA matches it firmly. The listing skips clone size in some rows; elsewhere it reads once, few, many or a size class.

j_call clone_size cdr3_length v_call d_call cdr3_aa cdr3_nt
TRBJ2-7 - 14 TRBV12-3/TRBV12-4 - CASSLGTTPPEQYF TGTGCCAGCAGTTTAGGGACTACCCCTCCCGAGCAGTACTTC
TRBJ2-7 few 13 TRBV20-1 TRBD1 CSAKPGQGEQQYF TGCAGTGCAAAGCCGGGACAGGGGGAACAGCAGTACTTC
TRBJ1-1 - 13 TRBV29-1 - CSVGRTGKGEAFF TGCAGCGTGGGGAGAACAGGGAAAGGTGAAGCTTTCTTT
TRBJ2-7 - 15 TRBV7-9 TRBD1 CASSLGTGKTYEQYF TGTGCCAGCAGCTTAGGGACAGGGAAGACCTACGAGCAGTACTTC
TRBJ2-5 many 15 TRBV20-1 - CSARGTRVGGETQYF TGCAGTGCTAGAGGCACGAGGGTCGGGGGAGAGACCCAGTACTTC
TRBJ2-1 few 18 TRBV20-1 TRBD2 CSATDRLAGAPDYNEQFF TGCAGTGCTACCGACCGGCTAGCGGGAGCCCCGGACTACAATGAGCAGTTCTTC
TRBJ1-2 many 13 TRBV12-3/TRBV12-4 - CASSFGGGYGYTF TGTGCCAGCAGTTTCGGGGGAGGCTATGGCTACACCTTC
TRBJ2-5 - 15 TRBV11-2 TRBD2 CASSLLAGSTETQYF TGTGCCAGCAGCTTACTAGCGGGTTCCACGGAGACCCAGTACTTC
TRBJ2-1 - 15 TRBV20-1 TRBD1 CSASSGTGDAVGQSF TGCAGTGCTAGCTCCGGGACAGGGGACGCTGTTGGGCAGTCCTTC
TRBJ2-1 - 14 TRBV3-1 - CASSRRAVEGEQFF TGTGCCAGCAGCAGACGAGCGGTAGAGGGTGAGCAGTTCTTC
TRBJ2-7 - 13 TRBV5-1 - CASSLGVGDEQCF TGCGCCAGCAGCTTGGGAGTCGGGGACGAGCAGTGCTTC
TRBJ2-7 few 13 TRBV12-3/TRBV12-4 - CASSLGEGHEQYF TGTGCCAGCAGTTTAGGCGAGGGCCACGAGCAGTACTTC
TRBJ2-7 - 14 TRBV6-6 TRBD1 CASTGDRGNYEQYF TGTGCCAGTACGGGTGACAGGGGGAACTACGAGCAGTACTTC
TRBJ1-4 many 14 TRBV20-1 - CSAERDATNEKLFF TGCAGTGCTGAACGGGATGCAACTAATGAAAAACTGTTTTTT
TRBJ2-3 few 15 TRBV20-1 TRBD2 CSARTLAGVTDTQYF TGCAGTGCTAGAACGCTAGCGGGAGTGACAGATACGCAGTATTTT
TRBJ2-3 few 13 TRBV7-6 - CVSSVGTPNTQYF TGTGTCAGCAGCGTTGGGACTCCAAATACGCAGTATTTT
TRBJ2-7 - 14 TRBV9 - CASSVVAQGHEQYF TGTGCCAGCAGCGTAGTGGCTCAGGGCCACGAGCAGTACTTC
TRBJ2-4 - 17 TRBV5-1 TRBD2 CASSLVASGRIGNIQYF TGCGCCAGCAGCTTGGTGGCTAGCGGGAGGATCGGAAACATTCAGTACTTC